These 18 T cell receptor beta chains were all obtained from the same sample, sequenced in a study of blood T cell repertoires in COVID-19. Method: immunoSEQ multiplex PCR; TCRdb's copy keeps in-frame clones and lacks some. The sample consists of some 200,000 clones, approximately 90% of them appearing once. The source material was peripheral blood. These receptors originate from a woman aged 18-30 years who had recovered from COVID-19.

The V and J genes are TRBV2 and TRBJ1-4, with 7 bases lining up with TRBD1. There are 15 residues in the CDR3. V shed 7 bases and J 0 bases; nucleotides not matched to a gene: 5. CDR1 is SNHLY and CDR2 is FYNNEI in the germline V gene. CDR3 residues: CASKGTAATNEKLFF. The CDR3 nucleotides read TGTGCCAGCAAAGGGACAGCTGCAACTAATGAAAAACTGTTTTTT.

This rearrangement joins TRBV3-1 (or the pseudogene TRBV3-2) to TRBJ2-4; tentatively, D is TRBD1 (6 bases). Germline CDR1 reads LGHDT; CDR2 reads YNNKEL (reference sequence). V lost 2 bases to trimming and J lost 0 bases, with 11 bases between them. This CDR3 spans 16 amino acids. CDR3 DNA sequence: TGTGCCAGCAGCCAAAGCGGACAGCTAGCCAAAAACATTCAGTACTTC. As protein: CASSQSGQLAKNIQYF.

The chain carries TRBV2 and TRBJ1-4; 7 nucleotides match TRBD1. The ends lost 5 bases at V and 4 bases at J; junction bases unmatched: 4. The CDR3 covers 14 residues. CDR1 is SNHLY and CDR2 is FYNNEI in the germline V gene. CDR3 coding DNA: TGTGCCAGCAGTACGGGACAGCTTAATGAAAAACTGTTTTTT. This sequence encodes CASSTGQLNEKLFF.

A few counts support this clone. The genes are TRBV2 and TRBJ2-3; 13 nucleotides align to TRBD2. In germline, CDR1 is SNHLY, CDR2 FYNNEI. Trimming removed 3 bases from V and 11 bases from J; junction bases left unmatched: 8. This CDR3 has 15 amino acids. CDR3 in amino acids: CASSEGTSGVLMQYF. The CDR3 DNA sequence: TGTGCCAGCAGTGAGGGGACTAGCGGGGTTCTCATGCAGTATTTT. Looking up the rest from reference TRBV2 and TRBJ2-3 gives the full variable domain: EPEVTQTPSHQVTQMGQEVILRCVPISNHLYFYWYRQILGQKVEFLVSFYNNEISEKSEIFDDQFSVERPDGSNFTLKIRSTKLEDSAMYFCASSEGTSGVLMQYFGPGTRLTVL.

This chain connects TRBV27 to TRBJ2-7, with D possibly TRBD2 on 6 matching bases. Trimming removed 6 bases from V and 5 bases from J, with 11 bases in between. The CDR3 consists of 12 residues. Germline CDR1 reads MNHEY; CDR2 reads SMNVEV (reference sequence). CDR3 protein: CASRGWGDEQYF. DNA for the CDR3: TGTGCCAGCAGAGGCTGGGGGGACGAGCAGTACTTC.

The rearrangement joins TRBV15 to TRBJ2-1; D is perhaps TRBD2 (6 bases). CDR3 length: 15 amino acids. Germline CDR1 is LNHNV and CDR2 is YYDKDF (reference sequence). The germline V and J ends were trimmed by 0 bases and 7 bases, with 13 bases remaining between them. CDR3 sequence reads: CATSRDRASANEQFF. DNA of the CDR3: TGTGCCACCAGCAGAGATCGGGCTAGCGCTAATGAGCAGTTCTTC.

The chain employs TRBV5-4 and TRBJ2-3, with 9 bases lining up with TRBD2. Losses at the gene ends were 4 bases for V and 2 bases for J; bases not matched to a gene: 8. Germline CDR1 reads SGHNT; CDR2 reads YYREEE (reference sequence). The CDR3 has 16 residues. The CDR3 is CASSTYLAGNTDTQYF. The CDR3 region has the DNA TGTGCCAGCAGCACCTACCTAGCGGGGAACACAGATACGCAGTATTTT.

This clone has only a few counts. The rearrangement uses TRBV6-2 or TRBV6-3 and TRBJ1-2; D is unclear. The ends were cut back, 2 bases at V and 2 bases at J, with 12 bases in the middle. Germline values: CDR1 MNHEY, CDR2 SVGEGT. The CDR3 runs to 15 residues. CDR3 coding DNA: TGTGCCAGCAGTTACGCTCCGGGTGCAAACTATGGCTACACCTTC. Translating gives CASSYAPGANYGYTF.

The chain has TRBV5-1 and TRBJ2-3; D not certain. The CDR3 is 15 residues long. V was shortened by 0 bases and J by 0 bases, with 8 bases between the two germline ends. From germline, CDR1 is SGHRS and CDR2 YFSETQ. CDR3 protein: CASSLGHSSTDTQYF. The CDR3 DNA reads TGCGCCAGCAGCTTGGGACACTCTAGCACAGATACGCAGTATTTT.

The chain couples TRBV7-3 to TRBJ2-1; the D gene is possibly TRBD2 (5 bases). CDR3 length: 16 amino acids. Trimming left V 2 bases short and J 2 bases short, with 13 bases between. Germline assignment: CDR1 SGHTA and CDR2 FQGTGA. As DNA, the CDR3 is TGTGCCAGCAGCTTACGCCGGGCTAGCCCCTACAATGAGCAGTTCTTC. Translation: CASSLRRASPYNEQFF.

The chain combines TRBV15 with TRBJ2-1; D is possibly TRBD2 (6 bases). This CDR3 is 15 amino acids long. Per germline, CDR1 LNHNV and CDR2 YYDKDF (reference sequence). Trimming cost V 1 base and J 7 bases, with 14 bases left between them. The CDR3 nucleotides read TGTGCCACCAGCAGAGGGGCGGGACGAATAAATGAGCAGTTCTTC. It codes for CATSRGAGRINEQFF.

Only one count was recorded for this clone. The chain has TRBV27 and TRBJ1-2, with TRBD1 matching 10 bases. The CDR3 totals 18 residues. From germline, CDR1 is MNHEY and CDR2 SMNVEV (reference sequence). V shed 3 bases and J 2 bases; nucleotides not matched to a gene: 12. The CDR3 region has the DNA TGTGCCAGCAGTTTTGGTCTCGGGACAGGGGATATAAACTATGGCTACACCTTC. Its protein product is CASSFGLGTGDINYGYTF.

The V and J genes are TRBV3-1 (or the pseudogene TRBV3-2) and TRBJ2-7; TRBD1 agrees at 11 bases. This CDR3 spans 14 amino acids. The trim removed 3 bases at V and 3 bases at J, leaving 1 base unmatched. Germline V gene sequence: CDR1 LGHDT, CDR2 YNNKEL (reference sequence). CDR3 DNA: TGTGCCAGCAGCCAGGGACAGGGGGTCTACGAGCAGTACTTC. It is translated as CASSQGQGVYEQYF.

This clone was counted at least ten times. The identical CDR3 is also encoded by other nucleotide sequences in the sample. The chain employs TRBV6-1 and TRBJ2-3, with 12 bases aligning to TRBD2. The CDR3 is 15 amino acids. The germline CDR1 and CDR2 sequences are MNHNS and SASEGT. Trimming took 2 bases from V and 4 from J; bases not matched to a gene: 1. The CDR3 reads CASSELAGGPDTQYF. The DNA of the CDR3 is TGTGCCAGCAGTGAACTAGCGGGAGGGCCAGATACGCAGTATTTT.

V is TRBV11-2 and J is TRBJ2-7; 9 nucleotides line up with TRBD1. CDR3 size: 15 residues. Germline V gives CDR1 SGHAT, CDR2 FQNNGV. V lost 6 bases to trimming and J lost 1 base; unmatched junction nucleotides: 7. The CDR3, as DNA: TGTGCCAGCAGTCTTGGGGGGACAGGGTCCTACGAGCAGTACGTC. Translation: CASSLGGTGSYEQYV.

The J gene is TRBJ2-1, the V gene TRBV7-2; 9 positions match TRBD2. The V gene end was trimmed by 4 bases and the J gene end by 7 bases; junction bases not matched to a gene: 11. Germline V gene data show CDR1 as SGHTA and CDR2 as FQGNSA. The CDR3 has 16 amino acids. The chain's CDR3 is CASSSVWREGPNEQFF. The CDR3 nucleotides read TGTGCCAGCAGCTCCGTCTGGCGGGAGGGCCCGAATGAGCAGTTCTTC. Full variable domain (rest looked up from reference TRBV7-2 and TRBJ2-1): GAGVSQSPSNKVTEKGKDVELRCDPISGHTALYWYRQSLGQGLEFLIYFQGNSAPDKSGLPSDRFSAERTGGSVSTLTIQRTQQEDSAVYLCASSSVWREGPNEQFFGPGTRLTVL.

The chain joins TRBV4-3 to TRBJ1-1; 10 bases align to TRBD1. This CDR3 region has 17 residues. After removal of 0 bases from V and 1 base from J, the junction contained 5 bases not matched to a gene. From germline, CDR1 is LGHNA and CDR2 YSLEER. As DNA, the CDR3 is TGCGCCAGCAGCCAAGATGGACAGGGGGGATCGAACACTGAAGCTTTCTTT. Amino acids: CASSQDGQGGSNTEAFF.

About this clone: At the DNA level, this CDR3 is encoded by other sequences in the same sample as well. The rearrangement links TRBV9 to TRBJ2-1; a weak D match, TRBD2 (6 bases). V was trimmed by 0 bases and J by 4 bases, leaving 8 bases between them. The CDR3 is 14 amino acids. Germline loops: CDR1 SGDLS, CDR2 YYNGEE. CDR3 coding DNA: TGTGCCAGCAGCGTAGCGGGAGCTTACAATGAGCAGTTCTTC. Its protein product is CASSVAGAYNEQFF.